Detailed here is one TCR beta chain. The CDR3 runs 15 residues. Germline V gene lookup returns CDR1 MNHEY and CDR2 SMNVEV (reference sequence). The V segment lost 6 bases and the J segment 8 bases; nucleotides outside the gene matches: 13. Libraries were prepared by immunoSEQ multiplex PCR; TCRdb keeps only in-frame clonotypes and omits some of them. The data contain roughly 80,000 clones, 93% of them singletons. The data were taken from a study of technical replicates of blood from four donors. The chain combines TRBV27 with TRBJ1-2, with TRBD1 matching over 9 bases. Sequencing was performed on T cells isolated from PBMCs. This TCR derives from a human donor in good health. CDR3 sequence (DNA): TGTGCCAGCAGGCTGAGGGGGGGACAGGGCGACGGCTACACCTTC. Protein product: CASRLRGGQGDGYTF.